The TCR beta chain under discussion was sequenced for a study of cytomegalovirus exposure and HLA in healthy donors. The PCR was carried out with 60 Vbeta primers and 13 Jbeta primers. Sequencing used immunoSEQ multiplex PCR; TCRdb keeps in-frame clones, though not all of them. The repertoire has approximately 140,000 clones, roughly 80% of them found once; the top ten carry approximately 8.3%. The CDR3 consists of 16 residues. The germline V gene encodes CDR1 SGHVS and CDR2 FNYEAQ. V was clipped by 1 base and J by 0 bases, with 7 bases between them. The source material was PBMCs. This chain connects TRBV7-6 to TRBJ1-6; tentative D call: TRBD1 (5 bases). The source is a woman aged 50 to 60 in good health and CMV-seropositive. The CDR3 coding sequence is TGTGCCAGCAGCTTAGGGGGCTCCTCCTATAATTCACCCCTCCACTTT. As protein: CASSLGGSSYNSPLHF.